The next 19 T cell receptor beta chains were all read from a single sample in a study of T-cell reconstitution after alpha-beta-depleted transplantation in children. The study, taken as a whole, reports: Most T-cell counts and diversity one year after the transplant came from T cells that were newly produced.

Which antigens these TCRs recognize remains unknown. A library of TCRbeta sequences, prepared with unique molecular identifiers, was generated. TCRdb redid the calling of the PCR reads with MiXCR, one entry per CDR3 protein. The table lists 330,000 or so distinct CDR3 sequences, 6% to 10% of them singletons. The specimen was peripheral blood, collected 360 days after TCRalphabeta/CD19-depleted stem cell transplant. These receptors were taken from a female patient aged 2 to 10 who had a stem cell transplant for Fanconi anemia, so the T cells may come from the graft donor.

This clonotype was observed at least ten times. The gene calls are TRBV28 and TRBJ2-2; 12 bases are shared with TRBD1. Looked up from germline, CDR1 is MDHEN and CDR2 is SYDVKM. The CDR3 extends over 17 amino acids. Trimming removed 5 bases from V and 6 bases from J; junction bases left unmatched: 10. This chain's CDR3 is CASSTYTGQGAPGELFF. CDR3 nucleotide sequence: TGTGCCAGCAGTACATATACGGGACAGGGGGCCCCCGGGGAGCTGTTTTTT.

This clonotype showed up just a few times. The V gene is TRBV7-3, the J gene TRBJ2-3; D may match TRBD1 or TRBD2 (5 bases each). The CDR3 spans 14 residues. Germline loops: CDR1 SGHTA, CDR2 FQGTGA. Trimming took off 5 bases at V and 2 bases at J, with 11 bases between the two ends. The CDR3 sequence is CASSAGTFTDTQYF. The CDR3 nucleotides read TGTGCCAGCAGCGCCGGGACCTTCACAGATACGCAGTATTTT.

The table lists this clonotype with many counts. The V call is TRBV25-1, the J call TRBJ2-7, with 7 bases aligning to TRBD1. Germline values: CDR1 MGHDK, CDR2 SYGVNS. V lost 8 bases to trimming and J lost 4 bases; unmatched junction nucleotides: 2. The CDR3 is made up of 11 amino acids. The CDR3 DNA is TGTGCCAGCGGCAGGGGGTACGAGCAGTACTTC. This translates into CASGRGYEQYF.

This clonotype was seen a few times. This chain joins TRBV29-1 and TRBJ2-1, with 10 bases that match TRBD2. The CDR3 sequence is 15 residues long. Losses at the gene ends were 4 bases for V and 7 bases for J; bases not matched to a gene: 10. Germline CDR1 SQVTM, CDR2 ANQGSEA. The CDR3 DNA is TGCAGCGTTGGAGCTAGCGGGAGCGGGATTAATGAGCAGTTCTTC. Its protein product is CSVGASGSGINEQFF.

With regard to this clonotype: Germline and junction disagree at one end, which may indicate a read error. This chain connects TRBV6-2 or TRBV6-3 to TRBJ2-7; TRBD2 is a possible D gene (5 bases). The CDR3 is 14 residues long. Per germline, CDR1 MNHEY and CDR2 SVGEGT. In nucleotides, the CDR3 is TGTGCCGGCAGAGTTGGACTGGGTCGCTACGAGCAGTACTTC. Its translation: CAGRVGLGRYEQYF.

The table lists this clonotype with many counts. V gene TRBV25-1 combines with J gene TRBJ1-2; 7 nucleotides agree with TRBD1. V trimming: 5 bases; J trimming: 7 bases; junction bases outside the gene matches: 10. The germline V gene has CDR1 MGHDK and CDR2 SYGVNS. The CDR3 totals 14 residues. CDR3 loop: CASSPRGLSGGYTF. The CDR3 bases are TGTGCCAGCAGTCCTAGGGGGCTTTCCGGTGGCTACACCTTC.

The chain is built from TRBV27 and TRBJ2-3; D not resolved. The CDR3 sequence is 13 residues long. Trimming took 8 bases from V and 8 from J, leaving 17 bases between them. The germline CDR1 and CDR2 sequences are MNHEY and SMNVEV (reference sequence). This CDR3 reads CASGEISRRTQYF. The DNA for the CDR3 is TGTGCCAGCGGGGAAATAAGCCGCCGTACGCAGTATTTT.

This clonotype was recorded at least ten times. The gene calls are TRBV7-8 and TRBJ1-2; no definite D call. This CDR3 is built from 13 residues. Trimming left V 2 bases short and J 2 bases short, with 6 bases between. Germline V gene lookup returns CDR1 SGHVS and CDR2 FQNEAQ. Here the CDR3 reads CASSLQRNYGYTF. DNA for the CDR3: TGTGCCAGCAGCTTACAGAGGAACTATGGCTACACCTTC.

This clonotype has at least ten counts. The V gene is TRBV7-9, the J gene TRBJ2-1; 11 nucleotides match TRBD2. Per germline, CDR1 SEHNR and CDR2 FQNEAQ (reference sequence). The CDR3 totals 13 residues. V shed 11 bases and J 6 bases; nucleotides not matched to a gene: 6. CDR3 coding DNA: TGTGCCCCTAGCGGGGGGATATGCAATGAGCAGTTCTTC. Protein sequence: CAPSGGICNEQFF.

The V gene is TRBV12-3 or TRBV12-4, the J gene TRBJ1-4, with D possibly matching TRBD1 (5 bases). Trimming left V 3 bases short and J 2 bases short, with 13 bases between. The CDR3 contains 16 residues. The DNA for the CDR3 is TGTGCCAGCAGTTTTCGGGGGGAAGGGACTAATGAAAAACTGTTTTTT. Amino acid sequence: CASSFRGEGTNEKLFF.

Concerning this clonotype: This may arise from a read error, as a much more abundant clone is one base away. This sequence joins TRBV10-3 and TRBJ1-1; D unclear. This CDR3 has 12 residues. Looked up from germline, CDR1 is ENHRY and CDR2 is SYGVKD. The CDR3 nucleotides read TGTGCCATCAGGTCAGTCTCCGCTGAAACTTTCTTT. Translation: CAIRSVSAETFF.

This clonotype appeared a few times. The gene calls are TRBV20-1 and TRBJ2-3; no clear D. The length of the CDR3 is 14 residues. V was shortened by 4 bases and J by 0 bases, with 11 bases between the two germline ends. Germline lookup yields CDR1 DFQATT and CDR2 SNEGSKA (reference sequence). The DNA for the CDR3 is TGCAGTGCTAAGTCGGGCCCTAGCACAGATACGCAGTATTTT. Translated: CSAKSGPSTDTQYF.

Ten or more counts support this clonotype. This sequence joins TRBV4-1 and TRBJ2-1; D not certain. Germline loops: CDR1 MGHRA, CDR2 YSYEKL. The CDR3 loop spans 12 amino acids. Trimming took 0 bases from V and 12 from J, leaving 9 bases between them. The CDR3 bases are TGCGCCAGCAGCCAAGATTTTATCCGGCAGTTCTTC. Translating it yields CASSQDFIRQFF.

In DNA form, the CDR3 reads TGTGCCAGCAGTGAAGCGGGGGTGAGGAGGACCTATGGCTACACCTTC. Protein: CASSEAGVRRTYGYTF. The chain carries TRBV6-1 and TRBJ1-2; tentative D call: TRBD1 (5 bases). Deletions cut 0 bases from V and 4 bases from J, with 15 bases between. The CDR3 is 16 residues long. Germline V gene lookup returns CDR1 MNHNS and CDR2 SASEGT.

The table lists this clonotype with many counts. The gene calls are TRBV27 and TRBJ2-4, with D tentatively TRBD1 or TRBD2 (5 bases each). CDR3 length: 15 amino acids. Germline values: CDR1 MNHEY, CDR2 SMNVEV (reference sequence). The V end was cut by 3 bases, the J end by 14 bases, with 23 bases between. DNA of the CDR3: TGTGCCAGCAGTTTCCAGGCAGGGCCAACGGGATTGAAGTACTTC. This encodes CASSFQAGPTGLKYF.

The J gene is TRBJ1-1, the V gene TRBV9; 9 positions match TRBD1. V shed 0 bases and J 5 bases; nucleotides not matched to a gene: 2. This CDR3 has 14 amino acids. CDR1 is SGDLS and CDR2 is YYNGEE in the germline V gene. The CDR3 DNA follows: TGTGCCAGCAGCGTAGACAGGGGGCGTACTGAAGCTTTCTTT. It yields the protein CASSVDRGRTEAFF.

The rearrangement links TRBV18 to TRBJ2-3; D possibly corresponds to TRBD1 (6 bases). V lost 2 bases and J 7 bases, leaving 10 bases between the germline ends. Per the germline V gene, CDR1 is KGHSH and CDR2 is LQKENI. CDR3 length equals 13 residues. CDR3 DNA sequence: TGTGCCAGCTCACCAGGGGGCGGAAATACGCAGTATTTT. Protein sequence: CASSPGGGNTQYF.

This clonotype was recorded many times. This sequence joins TRBV4-3 and TRBJ1-1; D ambiguous. Germline-derived CDR1 and CDR2 are LGHNA and YSLEER. The CDR3 contains 16 residues. Trimming removed 0 bases at V and 0 bases at J, with 11 bases between. For the CDR3, the DNA is TGCGCCAGCAGCCAAGATCTAGAGGATTTGAACACTGAAGCTTTCTTT. Translation gives CASSQDLEDLNTEAFF.

This clonotype was observed a few times. The chain joins TRBV9 to TRBJ2-7, with D perhaps TRBD2 (6 bases). Trimming pared 4 bases from V and 6 bases from J, leaving 23 bases between. The CDR3 is 16 amino acids. Germline V gives CDR1 SGDLS, CDR2 YYNGEE. The CDR3 DNA sequence: TGTGCCAGCAGCCACCTGCCTGGGACTCCTCGGGGCGAGCAGTACTTC. As protein: CASSHLPGTPRGEQYF. The complete variable domain, with remaining parts taken from reference TRBV9 and TRBJ2-7, reads DSGVTQTPKHLITATGQRVTLRCSPRSGDLSVYWYQQSLDQGLQFLIQYYNGEERAKGNILERFSAQQFPDLHSELNLSSLELGDSALYFCASSHLPGTPRGEQYFGPGTRLTVT.